A single sample is the source of the 9 T cell receptor beta chains below, sequenced in a study of identical twins. TCRdb passed the 5' RACE reads through MiXCR, listing each CDR3 protein once. The table lists 200,000 to 250,000 distinct CDR3 sequences, roughly a tenth of them singletons. Sequencing input: memory T cells sorted from blood. These receptors originate from a man between 45 and 60 years old in good health.

This clonotype was counted ten times or more. CDR3 nucleotide sequence: TGTGCCAGCAGTTTAGCGCTTGGGACTAGCAGGAATGAGCAGTTCTTC. Residues: CASSLALGTSRNEQFF. The chain links TRBV12-3 or TRBV12-4 to TRBJ2-1; 9 positions agree with TRBD2. CDR3 length equals 16 residues. With V trimmed by 0 bases and J by 7 bases, 7 bases remained unmatched.

This clonotype has ten or more counts. The chain uses TRBV3-1 and TRBJ2-7; D is possibly TRBD1 (6 bases). This CDR3 region has 14 residues. The germline gives CDR1 LGHDT, CDR2 YNNKEL (reference sequence). The ends were cut back, 1 base at V and 5 bases at J, with 12 bases in the middle. The CDR3 sequence is CASSQAVGANEQYF. In DNA, the CDR3 is TGTGCCAGCAGCCAAGCGGTGGGGGCTAACGAGCAGTACTTC.

This clonotype was seen repeatedly, ten times or more. The chain is built from TRBV7-6 and TRBJ2-2; no clear D gene. Per the germline V gene, CDR1 is SGHVS and CDR2 is FNYEAQ. The CDR3 is 15 residues long. Trimming removed 0 bases at V and 4 bases at J, with 9 bases between. The CDR3 nucleotides are TGTGCCAGCAGCTTAGCGCCGACATTCACCGGGGAGCTGTTTTTT. Residues: CASSLAPTFTGELFF.

This clonotype has a count of ten or more. V usage is TRBV4-3 and J usage is TRBJ2-7; TRBD2 agrees at 10 bases. The germline V gene encodes CDR1 LGHNA and CDR2 YSLEER. After removal of 2 bases from V and 4 bases from J, the junction contained 2 bases not matched to a gene. There are 14 residues in the CDR3. The CDR3 loop reads CASSQQAGGYEQYF. The DNA for the CDR3 is TGCGCCAGCAGCCAACAAGCGGGGGGGTACGAGCAGTACTTC.

V gene TRBV10-3 combines with J gene TRBJ2-1, with D possibly being TRBD1 (6 bases). CDR3 length equals 12 residues. Germline-derived CDR1 and CDR2 are ENHRY and SYGVKD. V dropped 6 bases and J dropped 4 bases, with 7 bases sitting between them. The CDR3 DNA sequence: TGTGCCATCAGCGGACAGTACAATGAGCAGTTCTTC. Encoded protein: CAISGQYNEQFF.

This clonotype came up many times. The V call is TRBV11-2, the J call TRBJ2-5; 9 bases fit TRBD2. This CDR3 has 13 residues. With 4 bases clipped from V and 4 bases from J, the junction kept 1 base outside the gene matches. Germline CDR1 and CDR2: SGHAT and FQNNGV. The CDR3, as DNA: TGTGCCAGCAGCTCTAGCGGGGTAGAGACCCAGTACTTC. It is translated as CASSSSGVETQYF. Combining the CDR3 with reference TRBV11-2 and TRBJ2-5 gives the whole variable domain EAGVAQSPRYKIIEKRQSVAFWCNPISGHATLYWYQQILGQGPKLLIQFQNNGVVDDSQLPKDRFSAERLKGVDSTLKIQPAKLEDSAVYLCASSSSGVETQYFGPGTRLLVL.

This clonotype was seen a handful of times. The junction shows a germline mismatch at one end, possibly a read error. The chain uses TRBV6-5 and TRBJ2-1; 8 nucleotides agree with TRBD2. CDR3 size: 13 residues. Germline V gene data show CDR1 as MNHEY and CDR2 as SVGAGI. The CDR3, as DNA: TGTGCCAGCAGTTACTCGTTGGCGGGGGGCCGAATCTTC. Encoded protein: CASSYSLAGGRIF.

This clonotype appeared a few times. The chain uses TRBV2 and TRBJ2-1; maybe TRBD2 (6 bases). Trimming removed 2 bases from V and 5 bases from J, with 16 bases in between. The germline gives CDR1 SNHLY, CDR2 FYNNEI. This CDR3 is built from 16 residues. The CDR3 spells CASSEIVWASDNEQFF. The DNA of the CDR3 is TGTGCCAGCAGTGAAATTGTATGGGCTAGCGACAATGAGCAGTTCTTC.

The chain carries TRBV9 and TRBJ2-7; possible D gene TRBD1, 6 bases. Germline V lookup: CDR1 SGDLS, CDR2 YYNGEE. Trimming left V 3 bases short and J 6 bases short, with 16 bases between. The CDR3 spans 14 residues. CDR3 sequence: CASSANWGLGEQYF. CDR3 bases: TGTGCCAGCAGCGCAAATTGGGGGCTCGGCGAGCAGTACTTC.